This T cell receptor beta chain was sequenced during a study of identical twins. V gave up 5 bases and J gave up 0 bases; unmatched junction bases: 9. CDR3 length equals 17 residues. CDR1 is DFQATT, CDR2 SNEGSKA, per germline (reference sequence). A universal primer site came from template switching; cDNA carried unique molecular identifiers. TCRdb processed the 5' RACE reads anew with MiXCR; each CDR3 protein has one entry. The table has just over 500,000 distinct CDR3 sequences, less than 25% seen once; the top ten hold about 0.91%. In regard to this clonotype: Its cognate antigen is unknown.

General study results and limits: In monozygotic twins, models underestimated the sharing of out-of-frame TCR alpha.

These sequences were also reported in another study, on T cells expressing NK-cell markers.

The chain uses TRBV20-1 and TRBJ2-1, with TRBD2 matching 11 bases. This TCR was recovered from a woman aged 18-30 years in good health. Material for sequencing was CD4+ T cells sorted from blood. CDR3 amino acids: CSASGLAAISSYNEQFF. CDR3 coding DNA: TGCAGTGCTTCGGGACTAGCGGCGATTAGCTCCTACAATGAGCAGTTCTTC.